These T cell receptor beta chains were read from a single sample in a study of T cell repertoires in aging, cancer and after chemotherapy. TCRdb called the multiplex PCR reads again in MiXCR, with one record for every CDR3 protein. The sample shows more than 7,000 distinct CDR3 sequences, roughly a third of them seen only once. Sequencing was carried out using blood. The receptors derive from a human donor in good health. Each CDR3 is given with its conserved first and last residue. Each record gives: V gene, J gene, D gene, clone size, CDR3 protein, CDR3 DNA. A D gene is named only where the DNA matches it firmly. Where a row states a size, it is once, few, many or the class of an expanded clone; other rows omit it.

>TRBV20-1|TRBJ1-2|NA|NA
CSASIPLGRNYGYTF
TGCAGTGCTAGTATTCCCCTAGGCAGAAACTATGGCTACACCTTC
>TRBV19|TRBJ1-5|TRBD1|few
CASHNRGWDNQPQHF
TGTGCCAGTCATAACAGGGGATGGGACAATCAGCCCCAGCATTTT
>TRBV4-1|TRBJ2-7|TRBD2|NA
CASSPHRTSAYEQYF
TGCGCCAGCAGCCCCCACAGGACTAGCGCCTACGAGCAGTACTTC
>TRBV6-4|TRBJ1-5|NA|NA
CASSSKEVDQPQHF
TGTGCCAGCAGTTCCAAAGAGGTCGATCAGCCCCAGCATTTT
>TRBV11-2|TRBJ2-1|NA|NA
CASSLRTGNNEQFF
TGTGCCAGCAGCTTGAGGACGGGTAACAATGAGCAGTTCTTC
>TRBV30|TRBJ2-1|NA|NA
CAWSLNRWEQFF
TGTGCCTGGAGTTTAAACAGGTGGGAGCAGTTCTTC
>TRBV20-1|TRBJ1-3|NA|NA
CSAETAYSGNTIYF
TGCAGTGCTGAGACAGCTTACTCTGGAAACACCATATATTTT
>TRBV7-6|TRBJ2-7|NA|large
CASSPGPNYEQYF
TGTGCCAGCAGCCCCGGACCCAACTACGAGCAGTACTTC
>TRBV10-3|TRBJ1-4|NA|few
CAISGSNEKLFF
TGTGCCATCAGTGGTAGTAATGAAAAACTGTTTTTT
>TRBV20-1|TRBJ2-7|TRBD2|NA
CSAGLAGVRYEQYF
TGCAGTGCTGGGCTAGCGGGAGTGAGGTACGAGCAGTACTTC
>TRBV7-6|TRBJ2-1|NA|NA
CASSLGRSNEQFF
TGTGCCAGCAGCTTAGGGCGGAGCAATGAGCAGTTCTTC
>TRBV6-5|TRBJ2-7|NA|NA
CASTSEGQSHEQYF
TGTGCCAGCACCTCTGAGGGACAATCCCACGAGCAGTACTTC
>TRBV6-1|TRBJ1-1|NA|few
CASNGNSWRGAFF
TGTGCCAGCAACGGCAATTCTTGGCGGGGTGCTTTCTTT
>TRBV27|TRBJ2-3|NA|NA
CASSDRMTDTQYF
TGTGCCAGCAGTGATCGAATGACAGATACGCAGTATTTT
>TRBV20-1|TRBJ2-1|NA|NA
CSARDIAESYNEQFF
TGCAGTGCTAGAGATATTGCAGAGTCTTACAATGAGCAGTTCTTC
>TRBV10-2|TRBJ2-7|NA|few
CATERGLGGTYEQYF
TGCGCCACCGAAAGGGGTCTCGGCGGTACCTACGAGCAGTACTTC
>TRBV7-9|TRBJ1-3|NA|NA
CASSRSYSGNTIYF
TGTGCCAGCAGCCGAAGTTACTCTGGAAACACCATATATTTT
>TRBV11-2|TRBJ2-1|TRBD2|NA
CASSLERTSGRQQFF
TGTGCCAGCAGCTTAGAGCGGACTAGCGGGAGGCAGCAGTTCTTC
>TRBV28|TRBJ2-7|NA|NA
CASRTAGIYEQYF
TGTGCCAGCAGGACAGCAGGAATTTACGAGCAGTACTTC
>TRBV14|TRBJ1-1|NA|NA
CASSGDIYTEAFF
TGTGCCAGCAGCGGGGACATCTACACTGAAGCTTTCTTT
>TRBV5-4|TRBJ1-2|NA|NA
CASSLDRVRGYTF
TGTGCCAGCAGCTTGGACAGGGTACGTGGCTACACCTTC
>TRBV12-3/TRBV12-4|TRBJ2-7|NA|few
CASSLFGPGEQYF
TGTGCCAGCAGTCTCTTCGGCCCGGGCGAGCAGTACTTC
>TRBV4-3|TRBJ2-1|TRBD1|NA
CASSQGGTGLYNEQFF
TGTGCCAGCAGCCAAGGCGGGACAGGCCTCTACAATGAGCAGTTCTTC
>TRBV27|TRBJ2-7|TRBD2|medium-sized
CASSEGLAGGQYF
TGTGCCAGCAGCGAAGGGCTAGCGGGAGGGCAGTACTTC
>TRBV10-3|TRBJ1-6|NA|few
CAISERTGTNSPLHF
TGTGCCATCAGTGAGCGTACAGGGACTAATTCACCCCTCCACTTT
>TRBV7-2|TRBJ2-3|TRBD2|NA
CASSLVGAGAARSSTDTQYF
TGTGCCAGCAGCTTAGTCGGAGCGGGAGCCGCCCGCTCTAGCACAGATACGCAGTATTTT
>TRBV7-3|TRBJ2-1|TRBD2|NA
CASSLGGLAGDEQFF
TGTGCCAGCAGCCTGGGGGGACTAGCGGGAGATGAGCAGTTCTTC
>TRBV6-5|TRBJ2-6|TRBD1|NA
CASSLMTGARSSGANVLTF
TGTGCCAGCTCACTAATGACAGGGGCCAGAAGCTCTGGGGCCAACGTCCTGACTTTC
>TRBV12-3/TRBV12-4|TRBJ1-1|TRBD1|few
CASSPTGGWTEAFF
TGTGCCAGCAGCCCTACAGGGGGATGGACTGAAGCTTTCTTT
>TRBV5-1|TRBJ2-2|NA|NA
CASSLQDSNTGELFF
TGCGCCAGCAGCTTACAGGACAGCAACACCGGGGAGCTGTTTTTT
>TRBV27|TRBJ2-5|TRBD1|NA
CASTPTGGLGTQYF
TGTGCCAGCACCCCGACAGGGGGTTTAGGGACCCAGTACTTC
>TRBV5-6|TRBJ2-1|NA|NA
CASHRLLTGFLNEQFF
TGTGCCAGCCACCGACTGTTAACGGGGTTCCTCAATGAGCAGTTCTTT
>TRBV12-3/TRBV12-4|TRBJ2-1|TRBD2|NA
CASSWTSGGNNEQFF
TGTGCCAGCAGTTGGACTAGCGGGGGAAACAATGAGCAGTTCTTC
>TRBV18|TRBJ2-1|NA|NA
CASSPRDGYNEQFF
TGTGCCAGCTCACCAAGAGACGGTTACAATGAGCAGTTCTTC
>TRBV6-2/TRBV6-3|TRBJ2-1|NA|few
CASSYRWGNEQFF
TGTGCCAGCAGTTATCGGTGGGGGAATGAGCAGTTCTTC
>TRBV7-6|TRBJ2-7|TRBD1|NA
CASSSGTGAYEQYF
TGTGCCAGCAGCTCCGGGACAGGGGCCTACGAGCAGTACTTC
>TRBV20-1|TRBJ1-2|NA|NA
CSCRGGATGYTF
TGCAGTTGTCGGGGGGGGGCGACGGGCTACACCTTC
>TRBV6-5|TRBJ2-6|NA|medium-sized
CASSYSRANVLTF
TGTGCCAGCAGTTACTCCAGGGCCAACGTCCTGACTTTC
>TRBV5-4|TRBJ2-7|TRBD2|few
CASSQVAGDGYEQYF
TGTGCCAGCAGCCAAGTCGCGGGGGATGGCTACGAGCAGTACTTC
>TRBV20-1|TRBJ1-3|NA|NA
CPSSENTIYF
TGCCCTAGTTCGGAAAACACCATATATTTT
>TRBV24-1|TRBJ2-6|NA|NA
CATSDSLPRSGANVLTF
TGTGCCACCAGTGATTCATTACCGCGCTCTGGGGCCAACGTCCTGACTTTC
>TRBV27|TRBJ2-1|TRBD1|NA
CASSWWDRGYNEQFF
TGTGCCAGCAGTTGGTGGGACAGGGGTTACAATGAGCAGTTCTTC
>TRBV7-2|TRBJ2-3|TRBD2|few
CASSLGLAGRDTQYF
TGTGCCAGCAGCCTGGGACTAGCGGGAAGAGATACGCAGTATTTT
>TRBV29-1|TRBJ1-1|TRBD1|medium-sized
CSATGKGGADTEAFF
TGCAGCGCGACGGGAAAAGGGGGCGCGGACACTGAAGCTTTCTTT
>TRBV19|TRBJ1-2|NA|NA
CASSPGIYFGYTF
TGTGCCAGTAGCCCCGGGATCTACTTTGGCTACACCTTC